There are many counts of the clone carrying this T cell receptor beta chain. Antigen unknown. These data are taken from a study of molecular identifiers for immune sequencing clone quantification. Study conclusions and caveats: A single cell's spiked Jurkat TCR RNA was reportedly detectable among about a million naive cells. Clonotypes surpassing 20 RNA copies contained over 97% of effector molecules, versus under 1% in naive cells.

V was clipped by 0 bases and J by 4 bases; unmatched bases: 5. This CDR3 contains 15 residues. The V gene's germline CDR1 is LGHNA and CDR2 YSLEER. Each CDR3 protein is one row after TCRdb ran MiXCR on the PCR reads. Found here are around 82,000 distinct CDR3 sequences, roughly 19% of them singletons; the top ten hold around 0.8%. The chain has TRBV4-3 and TRBJ1-1; 7 bases align to TRBD1. The TCR comes from a human donor in good health. Some libraries in this study had Jurkat cell RNA spiked in. The specimen sequenced was naive CD8+ T cells from blood, with Jurkat cell RNA spiked in. Subset described: FACS-sorted CD8+CD4-CCR7+CD45RA+ naive T cells. Here the CDR3 DNA reads TGCGCCAGCAGCCAAGAAAGGGGGCGAGTCACTGAAGCTTTCTTT. Its translation is CASSQERGRVTEAFF.